The 30 T cell receptor beta chains presented below share a single source sample, sequenced in a study of PD-L1 blockade in urothelial cancer. Only in-frame clones appear in the TCRdb table, and some are missing; sequencing was by immunoSEQ multiplex PCR. The data contain approximately 58,000 clones, roughly 82% of them singletons. Sequencing used PBMCs, obtained around atezolizumab (anti-PD-L1) treatment. Receptors were obtained from a man between 65 and 79 years old with urothelial cancer.

The V and J genes are TRBV19 and TRBJ1-4, with 7 positions matching TRBD1. The CDR3 totals 14 residues. The V gene's germline CDR1 is LNHDA and CDR2 SQIVND (reference sequence). Unmatched junction bases numbered 4, after V lost 3 bases and J lost 6 bases. The CDR3 sequence is CASSIKGADEKLFF. The DNA of the CDR3 is TGTGCCAGTAGTATCAAGGGGGCGGATGAAAAACTGTTTTTT.

The rearrangement joins TRBV5-1 to TRBJ2-7; weak D call: TRBD2 (5 bases). The germline V gene encodes CDR1 SGHRS and CDR2 YFSETQ. Trimming removed 0 bases at V and 2 bases at J, with 12 bases between. This CDR3 region has 15 residues. CDR3 in amino acids: CASSLARAATYEQYF. In DNA form, the CDR3 reads TGCGCCAGCAGCTTGGCCCGAGCGGCAACCTACGAGCAGTACTTC.

The rearrangement uses TRBV10-2 and TRBJ2-7, with a possible D match to TRBD1 (5 bases). V was clipped by 0 bases and J by 3 bases, with 15 bases between them. The length of the CDR3 is 16 residues. The germline V gene has CDR1 WSHSY and CDR2 SAAADI. CDR3 region: CASSESGDSFFYEQYF. CDR3 DNA: TGCGCCAGCAGTGAGTCCGGAGACAGCTTTTTCTACGAGCAGTACTTC.

The chain recombines TRBV2 with TRBJ2-3; TRBD1 agrees at 7 bases. Looked up from germline, CDR1 is SNHLY and CDR2 is FYNNEI. Losses at the gene ends were 6 bases for V and 1 base for J; bases not matched to a gene: 7. This CDR3 contains 15 residues. In DNA, the CDR3 is TGTGCCAGCAGCCTACCGGGACAGCGCACAGATACGCAGTATTTT. Amino acid sequence: CASSLPGQRTDTQYF.

This clone was seen a single time. The chain uses TRBV2 and TRBJ2-4; 12 nucleotides agree with TRBD1. With 4 bases clipped from V and 8 bases from J, the junction kept 9 bases outside the gene matches. CDR3 size: 16 residues. Germline V CDR1 and CDR2: SNHLY, FYNNEI. CDR3: CASSGPGTGGADIQYF. The CDR3 DNA reads TGTGCCAGCAGTGGGCCCGGGACAGGGGGCGCTGACATTCAGTACTTC.

This clone was counted a single time. This chain joins TRBV10-3 and TRBJ1-1; maybe TRBD1 (5 bases). Germline V gives CDR1 ENHRY, CDR2 SYGVKD. V was pared by 2 bases and J by 7 bases, with 14 bases between. The CDR3 contains 14 residues. CDR3 loop: CAISESGRAREAFF. In DNA, the CDR3 is TGTGCCATCAGTGAGAGTGGCAGGGCCCGTGAAGCTTTCTTT.

The chain couples TRBV7-9 to TRBJ2-3, with no clear D. The CDR3 length is 14 residues. Germline assignment: CDR1 SEHNR and CDR2 FQNEAQ (reference sequence). Trimming pared 3 bases from V and 0 bases from J, leaving 7 bases between. This CDR3 reads CASSLSDSTDTQYF. The CDR3 nucleotides read TGTGCCAGCAGCTTGAGTGATAGCACAGATACGCAGTATTTT.

This clone was detected only a few times. A junction end diverges from the germline sequence, so it may reflect a read error. This chain connects TRBV5-1 to TRBJ1-4; tentatively, D is TRBD1 (6 bases). Germline CDR1 and CDR2: SGHRS and YFSETQ. This CDR3 has 15 amino acids. The CDR3 DNA sequence: TGCGCCAGCAGATTGGACAGTCACGTGAGTGAAAAACTGTTTTTT. Protein sequence: CASRLDSHVSEKLFF.

The chain uses TRBV27 and TRBJ2-3, with 7 bases fitting TRBD2. J was trimmed by 5 bases and V by 3 bases; bases with no gene match: 2. Germline V CDR1 and CDR2: MNHEY, SMNVEV (reference sequence). This CDR3 is built from 13 residues. CDR3 loop: CASSFREEDTQYF. The DNA of the CDR3 is TGTGCCAGCAGTTTTCGGGAGGAAGATACGCAGTATTTT.

CDR3 sequence reads: CASSAGTSANNEQFF. The CDR3 DNA reads as TGTGCCAGCAGCGCGGGGACTAGCGCAAACAATGAGCAGTTCTTC. The chain couples TRBV9 to TRBJ2-1; TRBD2 agrees at 10 bases. The CDR3 covers 15 residues. The J segment lost 5 bases and the V segment lost 3 bases, leaving 5 bases of the junction unmatched. Per germline, CDR1 SGDLS and CDR2 YYNGEE. The full variable domain, in which reference TRBV9 and TRBJ2-1 provide the parts outside the CDR3, is DSGVTQTPKHLITATGQRVTLRCSPRSGDLSVYWYQQSLDQGLQFLIQYYNGEERAKGNILERFSAQQFPDLHSELNLSSLELGDSALYFCASSAGTSANNEQFFGPGTRLTVL.

The genes are TRBV6-5 and TRBJ2-2; TRBD1 agrees at 8 bases. This CDR3 region has 15 residues. Losses at the gene ends were 8 bases for V and 4 bases for J; bases not matched to a gene: 9. Germline V gene data show CDR1 as MNHEY and CDR2 as SVGAGI. The DNA for the CDR3 is TGTGCCAGCGGATCTCAGGGGGCGGCCACCGGGGAGCTGTTTTTT. Its translation is CASGSQGAATGELFF.

In regard to this clone: Other DNA sequences in this specimen translate into the identical CDR3. This CDR3 reads CASSLAPGVGETQYF. CDR3 DNA: TGCGCCAGCAGCTTGGCCCCGGGAGTGGGAGAGACCCAGTACTTC. This chain uses TRBV5-1 with TRBJ2-5; D perhaps matches TRBD2 (6 bases). The ends were cut back, 0 bases at V and 4 bases at J, with 13 bases in the middle. Germline CDR1 SGHRS, CDR2 YFSETQ. The CDR3 is 15 amino acids.

The chain has TRBV2 and TRBJ2-5, with 11 bases identical to TRBD2. CDR1 is SNHLY, CDR2 FYNNEI, per germline. CDR3 length: 15 residues. V gave up 0 bases and J gave up 4 bases; unmatched junction bases: 1. The CDR3 DNA reads as TGTGCCAGCAGTGAAGCTAGCGGGAGGGGAGAGACCCAGTACTTC. It specifies CASSEASGRGETQYF.

J is TRBJ2-7 and V is TRBV10-3; the D gene is possibly TRBD2 (6 bases). Trimming took off 3 bases at V and 3 bases at J, with 15 bases between the two ends. The germline V gene has CDR1 ENHRY and CDR2 SYGVKD. The CDR3 has 15 amino acids. The CDR3 nucleotides read TGTGCCATCAGTGACCGGGGGTTTTCGGTCTACGAGCAGTACTTC. It yields the protein CAISDRGFSVYEQYF.

In its sample, this clone ranks as medium-sized (0.01 to 0.1%). This sequence joins TRBV9 and TRBJ2-2, with 7 bases fitting TRBD1. Trimming cost V 5 bases and J 2 bases; bases outside gene matches: 12. This CDR3 contains 17 residues. Germline CDR1 reads SGDLS; CDR2 reads YYNGEE. CDR3 DNA sequence: TGTGCCAGCAGTTCCGGGTTCAGGGGGTTTAACACCGGGGAGCTGTTTTTT. Translated: CASSSGFRGFNTGELFF.

The rearrangement uses TRBV11-2 and TRBJ2-7, with TRBD2 matching 13 bases. J lost 5 bases, V lost 5 bases, and 9 bases had no gene match. There are 16 residues in the CDR3. Germline loops: CDR1 SGHAT, CDR2 FQNNGV. The CDR3 sequence: CASSPELAGGPDEQYF. Written as DNA, the CDR3 is TGTGCCAGCAGCCCCGAACTAGCGGGAGGGCCCGACGAGCAGTACTTC.

The gene calls are TRBV7-8 and TRBJ2-3; TRBD2 matches 9 bases. J lost 0 bases, V lost 3 bases, and 1 base had no gene match. Germline V CDR1 and CDR2: SGHVS, FQNEAQ. This CDR3 region has 15 residues. DNA for the CDR3: TGTGCCAGCAGCTTTCTAGCGGGAAGCACAGATACGCAGTATTTT. As protein: CASSFLAGSTDTQYF. Using reference TRBV7-8 and TRBJ2-3 for the parts outside the CDR3, the full variable domain is GAGVSQSPRYKVAKRGQDVALRCDPISGHVSLFWYQQALGQGPEFLTYFQNEAQLDKSGLPSDRFFAERPEGSVSTLKIQRTQQEDSAVYLCASSFLAGSTDTQYFGPGTRLTVL.

The chain combines TRBV28 with TRBJ1-1, with TRBD1 as a possible D gene (6 bases). The CDR3 totals 14 residues. Germline V lookup: CDR1 MDHEN, CDR2 SYDVKM. Trimming removed 1 base from V and 6 bases from J, with 12 bases in between. The DNA for the CDR3 is TGTGCCAGCAGTTTATACAGGGTATTTCCTGAAGCTTTCTTT. It yields the protein CASSLYRVFPEAFF.

A single count supports this clone. The chain links TRBV9 to TRBJ2-2; TRBD1 matches at 9 bases. The germline V gene encodes CDR1 SGDLS and CDR2 YYNGEE. Trimming took 6 bases from V and 4 from J; bases not matched to a gene: 7. The length of the CDR3 is 15 residues. CDR3: CASNRRDRATGELFF. Written as DNA, the CDR3 is TGTGCCAGCAACCGGCGGGACAGGGCCACCGGGGAGCTGTTTTTT.

The chain recombines TRBV5-8 with TRBJ2-1; tentative D call: TRBD2 (6 bases). Germline V gene data show CDR1 as SGHTS and CDR2 as YDEGEE. The CDR3 is 16 residues long. V dropped 2 bases and J dropped 8 bases, with 20 bases sitting between them. The CDR3 loop reads CASSFYHGSKVDEQFF. The CDR3 nucleotides are TGTGCCAGCAGCTTCTACCACGGGAGTAAGGTGGATGAGCAGTTCTTC.

The V gene is TRBV18, the J gene TRBJ1-1, with unresolved D. V was cut by 3 bases and J by 1 base, with 9 bases left in between. Germline V gene lookup returns CDR1 KGHSH and CDR2 LQKENI. The CDR3 spans 14 residues. The CDR3 protein is CASSPRTENTEAFF. In DNA, the CDR3 is TGTGCCAGCTCACCGCGCACAGAGAACACTGAAGCTTTCTTT.

This clone is large in the sample. V is TRBV7-2 and J is TRBJ1-5; no clear D gene. The germline V gene has CDR1 SGHTA and CDR2 FQGNSA. V was trimmed by 5 bases and J by 1 base, leaving 12 bases between them. The CDR3 consists of 15 residues. The DNA of the CDR3 is TGTGCCAGCAGCCGAGACTATTACAGCAATCAGCCCCAGCATTTT. It encodes CASSRDYYSNQPQHF.

The chain uses TRBV7-9 and TRBJ2-2; maybe TRBD1 (5 bases). This CDR3 is 16 amino acids long. V lost 5 bases to trimming and J lost 1 base, with 14 bases between them. Germline V gene lookup returns CDR1 SEHNR and CDR2 FQNEAQ (reference sequence). CDR3 bases: TGTGCCAGCAGCCCAGGGCCCAGGAAGAACACCGGGGAGCTGTTTTTT. Its translation is CASSPGPRKNTGELFF.

This clone showed up just once. In nucleotides, the CDR3 is TGTGCCAGCAGTTCCCAGGCCAATCAGCCCCAGCATTTT. The encoded protein is CASSSQANQPQHF. The chain is built from TRBV2 and TRBJ1-5; D uncertain. Trimming shortened V by 5 bases and J by 3 bases, and 8 bases separated the two germline ends. Germline values: CDR1 SNHLY, CDR2 FYNNEI. The CDR3 is 13 amino acids.

The table lists this clone with a count of one. This chain joins TRBV19 and TRBJ2-5, with 11 bases that match TRBD1. V was pared by 6 bases and J by 5 bases, with 8 bases of the junction left unmatched. The germline gives CDR1 LNHDA, CDR2 SQIVND (reference sequence). CDR3 size: 15 residues. CDR3 coding DNA: TGTGCCAGTAGACTATTGGGACAGGGGGACGAGACCCAGTACTTC. This gives the protein CASRLLGQGDETQYF.

CDR3 residues: CASSAPAGEQFF. Written as DNA, the CDR3 is TGTGCCAGCAGCGCCCCGGCGGGTGAGCAGTTCTTC. The chain combines TRBV7-2 with TRBJ2-1; a weak D match, TRBD2 (5 bases). V was trimmed by 5 bases and J by 9 bases, leaving 11 bases between them. Germline V gene data show CDR1 as SGHTA and CDR2 as FQGNSA. The CDR3 runs to 12 residues.

V and J are TRBV7-9 and TRBJ2-5; TRBD2 is a possible D gene (6 bases). CDR3 length: 15 amino acids. In germline, CDR1 is SEHNR, CDR2 FQNEAQ (reference sequence). V lost 9 bases and J lost 5, with 22 bases in between. The DNA of the CDR3 is TGTGCCAGTACCCCAGGGACGGGGGTCTTTGAGACCCAGTACTTC. Protein product: CASTPGTGVFETQYF.

The chain couples TRBV6-5 to TRBJ2-1; D unresolved. The V end lost 7 bases, the J end lost 9 bases, and 10 bases lay between the germline ends. The CDR3 has 11 amino acids. Germline V gene data show CDR1 as MNHEY and CDR2 as SVGAGI. CDR3 DNA sequence: TGTGCCAGCACTTTAGCCGGTGAGCAGTTCTTC. It translates to CASTLAGEQFF.

This chain uses TRBV5-6 with TRBJ2-5, with a tentative D call TRBD2 (5 bases). The V end was cut by 1 base, the J end by 2 bases, with 15 bases between. Germline V lookup: CDR1 SGHDT, CDR2 YYEEEE. This CDR3 has 16 residues. CDR3 sequence: CASSLSQRTRQETQYF. CDR3 sequence (DNA): TGTGCCAGCAGCTTGTCCCAGCGGACGCGTCAAGAGACCCAGTACTTC.

The chain has TRBV5-1 and TRBJ2-7; D gene uncertain. V lost 4 bases, J lost 3 bases, and 17 bases lay in between. This CDR3 region has 15 residues. Germline V gene sequence: CDR1 SGHRS, CDR2 YFSETQ. CDR3 nucleotides: TGCGCCAGCAGCCTCTCCCCCTCTTTATACTACGAGCAGTACTTC. Translated: CASSLSPSLYYEQYF. Variable domain in full (rest from reference TRBV5-1 and TRBJ2-7): KAGVTQTPRYLIKTRGQQVTLSCSPISGHRSVSWYQQTPGQGLQFLFEYFSETQRNKGNFPGRFSGRQFSNSRSEMNVSTLELGDSALYLCASSLSPSLYYEQYFGPGTRLTVT.